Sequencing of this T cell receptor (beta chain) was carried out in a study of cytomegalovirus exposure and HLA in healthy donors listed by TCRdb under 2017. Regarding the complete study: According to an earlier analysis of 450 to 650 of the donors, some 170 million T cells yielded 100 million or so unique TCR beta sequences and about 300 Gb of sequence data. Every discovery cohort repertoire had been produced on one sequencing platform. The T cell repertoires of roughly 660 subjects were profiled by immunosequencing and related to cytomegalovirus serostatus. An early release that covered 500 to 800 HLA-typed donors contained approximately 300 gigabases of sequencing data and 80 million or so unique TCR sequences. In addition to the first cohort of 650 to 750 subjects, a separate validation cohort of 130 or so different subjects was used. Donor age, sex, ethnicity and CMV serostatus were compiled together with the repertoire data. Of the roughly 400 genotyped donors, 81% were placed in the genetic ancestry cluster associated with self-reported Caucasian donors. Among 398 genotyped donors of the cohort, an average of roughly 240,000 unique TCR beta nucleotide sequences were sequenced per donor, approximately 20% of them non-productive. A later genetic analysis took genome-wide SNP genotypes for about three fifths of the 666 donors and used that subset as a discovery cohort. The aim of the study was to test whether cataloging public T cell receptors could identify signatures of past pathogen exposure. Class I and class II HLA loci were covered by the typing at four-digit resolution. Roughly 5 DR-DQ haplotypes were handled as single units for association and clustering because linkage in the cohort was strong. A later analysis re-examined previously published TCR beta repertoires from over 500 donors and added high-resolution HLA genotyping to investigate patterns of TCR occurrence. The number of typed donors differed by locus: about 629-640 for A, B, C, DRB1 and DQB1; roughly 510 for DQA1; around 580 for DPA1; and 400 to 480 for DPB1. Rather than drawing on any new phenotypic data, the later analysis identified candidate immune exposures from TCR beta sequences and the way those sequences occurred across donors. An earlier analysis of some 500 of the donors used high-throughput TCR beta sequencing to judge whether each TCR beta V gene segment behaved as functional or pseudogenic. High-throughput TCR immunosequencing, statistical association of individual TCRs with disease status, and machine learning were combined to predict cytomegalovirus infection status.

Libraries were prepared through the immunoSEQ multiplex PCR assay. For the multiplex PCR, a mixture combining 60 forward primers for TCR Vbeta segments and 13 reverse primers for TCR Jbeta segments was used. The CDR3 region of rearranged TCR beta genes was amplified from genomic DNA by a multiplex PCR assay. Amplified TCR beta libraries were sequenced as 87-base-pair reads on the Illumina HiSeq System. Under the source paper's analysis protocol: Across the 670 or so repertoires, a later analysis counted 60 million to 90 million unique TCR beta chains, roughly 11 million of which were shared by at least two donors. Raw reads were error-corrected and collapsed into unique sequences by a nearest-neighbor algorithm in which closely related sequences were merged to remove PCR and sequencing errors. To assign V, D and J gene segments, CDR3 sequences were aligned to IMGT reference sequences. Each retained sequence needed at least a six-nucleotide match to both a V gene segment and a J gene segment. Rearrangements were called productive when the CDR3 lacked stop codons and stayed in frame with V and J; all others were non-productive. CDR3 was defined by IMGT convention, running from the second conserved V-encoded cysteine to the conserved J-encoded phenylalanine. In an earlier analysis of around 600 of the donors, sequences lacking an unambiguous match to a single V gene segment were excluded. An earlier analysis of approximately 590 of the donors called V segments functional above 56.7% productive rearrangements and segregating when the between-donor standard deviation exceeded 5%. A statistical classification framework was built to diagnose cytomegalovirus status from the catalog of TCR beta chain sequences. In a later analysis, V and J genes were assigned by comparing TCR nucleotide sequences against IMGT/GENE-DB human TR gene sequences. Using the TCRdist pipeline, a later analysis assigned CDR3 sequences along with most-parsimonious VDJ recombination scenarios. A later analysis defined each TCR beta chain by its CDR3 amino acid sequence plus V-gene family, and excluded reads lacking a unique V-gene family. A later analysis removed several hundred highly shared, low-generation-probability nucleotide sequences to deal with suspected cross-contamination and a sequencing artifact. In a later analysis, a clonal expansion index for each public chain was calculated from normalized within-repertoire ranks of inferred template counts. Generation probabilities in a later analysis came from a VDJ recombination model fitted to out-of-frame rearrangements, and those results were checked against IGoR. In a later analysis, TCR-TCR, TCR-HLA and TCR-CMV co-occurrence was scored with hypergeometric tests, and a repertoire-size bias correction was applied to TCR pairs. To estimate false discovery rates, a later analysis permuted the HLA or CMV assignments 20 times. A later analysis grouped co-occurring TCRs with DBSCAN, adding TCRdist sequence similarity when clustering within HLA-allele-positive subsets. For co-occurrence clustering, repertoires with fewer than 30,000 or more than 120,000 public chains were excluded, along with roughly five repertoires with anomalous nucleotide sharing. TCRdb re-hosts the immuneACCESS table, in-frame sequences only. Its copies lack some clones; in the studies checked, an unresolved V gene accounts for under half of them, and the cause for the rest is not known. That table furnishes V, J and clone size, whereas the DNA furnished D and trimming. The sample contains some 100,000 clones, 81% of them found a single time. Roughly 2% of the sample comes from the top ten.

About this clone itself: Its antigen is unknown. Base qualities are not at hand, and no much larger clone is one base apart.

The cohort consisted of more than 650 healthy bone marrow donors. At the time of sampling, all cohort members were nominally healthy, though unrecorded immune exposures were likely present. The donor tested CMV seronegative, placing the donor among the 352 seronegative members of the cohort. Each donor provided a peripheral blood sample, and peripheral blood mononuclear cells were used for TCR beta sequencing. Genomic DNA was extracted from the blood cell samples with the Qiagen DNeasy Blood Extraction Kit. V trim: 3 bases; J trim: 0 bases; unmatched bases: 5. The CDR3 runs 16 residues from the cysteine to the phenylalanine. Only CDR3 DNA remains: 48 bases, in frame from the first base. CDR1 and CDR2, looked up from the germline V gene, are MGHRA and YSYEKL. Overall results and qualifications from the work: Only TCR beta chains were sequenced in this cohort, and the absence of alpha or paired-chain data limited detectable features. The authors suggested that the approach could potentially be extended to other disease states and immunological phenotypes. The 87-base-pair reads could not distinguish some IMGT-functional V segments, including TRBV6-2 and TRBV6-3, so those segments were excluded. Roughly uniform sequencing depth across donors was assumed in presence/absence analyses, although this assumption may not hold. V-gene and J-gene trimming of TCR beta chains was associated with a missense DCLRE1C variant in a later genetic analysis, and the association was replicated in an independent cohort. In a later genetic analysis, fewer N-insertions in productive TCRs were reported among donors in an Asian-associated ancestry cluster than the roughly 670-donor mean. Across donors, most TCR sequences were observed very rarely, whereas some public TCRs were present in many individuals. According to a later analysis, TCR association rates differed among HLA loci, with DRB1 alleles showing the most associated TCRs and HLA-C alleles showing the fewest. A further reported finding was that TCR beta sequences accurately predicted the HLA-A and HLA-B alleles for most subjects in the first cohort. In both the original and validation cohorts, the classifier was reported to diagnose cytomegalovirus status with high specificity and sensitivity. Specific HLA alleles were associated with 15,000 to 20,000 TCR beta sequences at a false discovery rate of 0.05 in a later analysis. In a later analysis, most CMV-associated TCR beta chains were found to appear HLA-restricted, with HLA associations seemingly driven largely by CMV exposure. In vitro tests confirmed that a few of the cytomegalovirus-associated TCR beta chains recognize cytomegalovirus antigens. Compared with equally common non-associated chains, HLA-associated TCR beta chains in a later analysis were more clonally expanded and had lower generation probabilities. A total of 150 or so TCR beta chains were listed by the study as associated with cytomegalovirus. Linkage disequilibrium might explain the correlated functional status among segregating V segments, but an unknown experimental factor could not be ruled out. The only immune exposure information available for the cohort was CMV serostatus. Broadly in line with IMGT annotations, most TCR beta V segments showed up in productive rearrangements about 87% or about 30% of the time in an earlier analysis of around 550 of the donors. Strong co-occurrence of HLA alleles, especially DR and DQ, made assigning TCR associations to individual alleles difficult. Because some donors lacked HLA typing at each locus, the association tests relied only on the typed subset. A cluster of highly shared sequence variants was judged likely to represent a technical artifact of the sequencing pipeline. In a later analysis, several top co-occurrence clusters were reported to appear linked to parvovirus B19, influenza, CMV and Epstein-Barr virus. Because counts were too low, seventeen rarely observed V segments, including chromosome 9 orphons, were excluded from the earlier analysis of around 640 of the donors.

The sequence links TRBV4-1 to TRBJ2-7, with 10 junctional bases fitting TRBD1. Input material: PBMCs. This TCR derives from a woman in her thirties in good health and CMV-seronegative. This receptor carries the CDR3 CASSQTGGRTSYEQYF. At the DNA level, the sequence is TGCGCCAGCAGCCAGACAGGGGGCCGAACCTCCTACGAGCAGTACTTC.